This T cell receptor (beta chain) is drawn from a study of Graves' ophthalmopathy and Graves' hyperthyroidism. The length of the CDR3 is 17 residues. V shed 4 bases and J 1 base; nucleotides not matched to a gene: 8. CDR1 is LNHDA and CDR2 is SQIVND in the germline V gene (reference sequence). Eligible hyperthyroidism cases comprised new diagnoses of under 2 months' duration in individuals aged 18 to 65. The authors amplified TCR beta CDR3 regions, and they did so from RNA transcripts for repertoire sequencing. RT-PCR was first run with HTBI primers, then multiplex PCR in a second round. TCRdb reanalysed the multiplex PCR reads using MiXCR and keeps one entry per CDR3 protein. The table shows 400,000 or so distinct CDR3 sequences, with 15% to 19% occurring only once. This clonotype has a count of ten or more.

This receptor was taken from a woman aged 18-30 years with stable Graves' hyperthyroidism. Material for sequencing was peripheral blood. The chain links TRBV19 to TRBJ2-5; 11 positions agree with TRBD2. CDR3 in amino acids: CASSTRLAGGLQETQYF. In DNA form, the CDR3 reads TGTGCCAGTAGTACCCGTCTAGCGGGGGGACTCCAAGAGACCCAGTACTTC.